The 25 T cell receptor beta chains below were found in one sample sequenced in a study of cytomegalovirus exposure and HLA in healthy donors. Amplification used 60 Vbeta primers and 13 Jbeta primers. Clones were sequenced by immunoSEQ multiplex PCR, and TCRdb holds only the in-frame ones, with some missing. The repertoire has around 200,000 clones, approximately 70% of them found once; the top ten carry less than 4%. What was sequenced was PBMCs. The source of these receptors is a young woman in good health and CMV-seropositive.

This rearrangement joins TRBV18 to TRBJ1-1, with D hard to call. Trimming took 3 bases from V and 0 from J, leaving 14 bases between them. Germline V CDR1 and CDR2: KGHSH, LQKENI. The CDR3 covers 16 residues. DNA for the CDR3: TGTGCCAGCTCACCCTCCACGAATCACATGAACACTGAAGCTTTCTTT. It codes for CASSPSTNHMNTEAFF.

This clone was observed once. CDR3 DNA sequence: TGCAGCGTTGGTCCTAGCCTGGGTGAGCAGTTCTTC. Residues: CSVGPSLGEQFF. V usage is TRBV29-1 and J usage is TRBJ2-1; D is possibly TRBD2 (5 bases). The germline gives CDR1 SQVTM, CDR2 ANQGSEA. The V end lost 4 bases, the J end lost 9 bases, and 13 bases lay between the germline ends. The CDR3 is 12 amino acids.

This clone appeared a single time. The rearrangement links TRBV11-2 to TRBJ1-4; maybe TRBD1 (6 bases). This CDR3 comprises 15 residues. The germline V gene has CDR1 SGHAT and CDR2 FQNNGV. The V end lost 1 base, the J end lost 5 bases, and 11 bases lay between the germline ends. Here the CDR3 DNA reads TGTGCCAGCAGCTTAGTTGGACAGAAAAATGAAAAACTGTTTTTT. The encoded protein is CASSLVGQKNEKLFF.

The chain couples TRBV28 to TRBJ2-5, with a tentative D call TRBD1 (6 bases). In germline, CDR1 is MDHEN, CDR2 SYDVKM. V was clipped by 7 bases and J by 1 base, with 10 bases between them. The CDR3 contains 13 residues. The CDR3 DNA follows: TGTGCCAGCACCGAAGGGGGCCAAGAGACCCAGTACTTC. Protein sequence: CASTEGGQETQYF.

Notes on this clone: Since the CDR3 does not end with the conserved phenylalanine or tryptophan, this likely comes from a read error. V and J are TRBV7-9 and TRBJ1-2; a weak D match, TRBD1 (6 bases). The CDR3 spans 15 residues. V shed 5 bases and J shed 0 bases, with 13 bases lying between them. Germline V gene lookup returns CDR1 SEHNR and CDR2 FQNEAQ (reference sequence). The CDR3 DNA sequence: TGTGCCAGCAGCCCAGGGACACTCGCTAACTATGGCTACACCCTC. It is translated as CASSPGTLANYGYTL.

This clone has just a few counts. The chain has TRBV6-5 and TRBJ2-7; the match to TRBD1 covers 10 bases. Trimming at V came to 6 bases and at J to 1 base, leaving 6 bases not matched to a gene. The CDR3 has 15 residues. Germline V gene sequence: CDR1 MNHEY, CDR2 SVGAGI. The CDR3 bases are TGTGCCAGCAGCATCGGACAGGGGGATTCCTACGAGCAGTACTTC. Encoded protein: CASSIGQGDSYEQYF.

The J gene is TRBJ1-4, the V gene TRBV6-9; D unresolved. Trimming removed 8 bases at V and 16 bases at J, with 8 bases between. Germline loops: CDR1 MNHGY, CDR2 SVAAGI. CDR3 size: 8 residues. Written as DNA, the CDR3 is TGTGCCAGCGGGCAGTGGTTTTTT. This codes for CASGQWFF.

V gene TRBV28 combines with J gene TRBJ2-1, with D possibly being TRBD1 (6 bases). CDR3 length: 14 amino acids. Per the germline V gene, CDR1 is MDHEN and CDR2 is SYDVKM. Trimming left V 7 bases short and J 1 base short, with 11 bases between. CDR3 DNA: TGTGCCAGCACGAGGACAGAATCCTACAATGAGCAGTTCTTC. This translates into CASTRTESYNEQFF.

This chain joins TRBV1 and TRBJ2-5; TRBD2 is the table's D call and was not checked against the DNA. The end of the DNA aligns better with TRBJ2-7, so the J call may be wrong. TRBV1 is a listed pseudogene. The CDR3 loop spans 14 amino acids. The CDR3 here is CTSSLRVASYEQYF. The DNA of the CDR3 is TGCACCAGCAGCCTACGGGTTGCCTCGTACGAGCAGTACTTC.

This clone was detected only once. J is TRBJ2-7 and V is TRBV27; TRBD1 might be the D (6 bases). CDR1 MNHEY and CDR2 SMNVEV come from the germline V gene (reference sequence). The CDR3 spans 12 residues. V was shortened by 0 bases and J by 6 bases, with 6 bases between the two germline ends. Written as DNA, the CDR3 is TGTGCCAGCAGTTTATCAGGGGGCGAGCAGTACTTC. Amino acids: CASSLSGGEQYF.

The V call is TRBV10-3, the J call TRBJ2-3, with TRBD2 matching 11 bases. The J segment lost 6 bases and the V segment lost 6 bases, leaving 8 bases of the junction unmatched. Germline loops: CDR1 ENHRY, CDR2 SYGVKD. CDR3 length: 15 residues. This chain's CDR3 is CAISVAGGPRDTQYF. DNA of the CDR3: TGTGCCATCAGCGTAGCGGGAGGGCCTAGGGATACGCAGTATTTT.

The gene calls are TRBV10-1 and TRBJ1-1; D ambiguous. The V end lost 3 bases, the J end lost 1 base, and 15 bases lay between the germline ends. Germline V gene lookup returns CDR1 WNHNN and CDR2 SYGVQD (reference sequence). The CDR3 is made up of 16 amino acids. The chain's CDR3 is CASSEDLGLRNTEAFF. The CDR3 DNA follows: TGCGCCAGCAGTGAAGACTTAGGTCTGAGGAACACTGAAGCTTTCTTT.

The chain combines TRBV5-1 with TRBJ2-6; D is uncertain. Germline CDR1 and CDR2: SGHRS and YFSETQ. This CDR3 spans 16 amino acids. V lost 0 bases to trimming and J lost 0 bases, with 7 bases between them. The CDR3 loop is CASSLGHLSGANVLTF. The DNA for the CDR3 is TGCGCCAGCAGCTTGGGACACCTCTCTGGGGCCAACGTCCTGACTTTC. Variable domain in full (rest from reference TRBV5-1 and TRBJ2-6): KAGVTQTPRYLIKTRGQQVTLSCSPISGHRSVSWYQQTPGQGLQFLFEYFSETQRNKGNFPGRFSGRQFSNSRSEMNVSTLELGDSALYLCASSLGHLSGANVLTFGAGSRLTVL.

The V and J genes are TRBV28 and TRBJ1-1, with 12 bases that match TRBD1. With V trimmed by 5 bases and J by 5 bases, 3 bases remained unmatched. The CDR3 is 14 amino acids. Per germline, CDR1 MDHEN and CDR2 SYDVKM. This CDR3 is CASSGDRGRTEAFF. Written as DNA, the CDR3 is TGTGCCAGCAGTGGGGACAGGGGGCGTACTGAAGCTTTCTTT. Based on the CDR3 plus reference TRBV28 and TRBJ1-1, the full variable domain is DVKVTQSSRYLVKRTGEKVFLECVQDMDHENMFWYRQDPGLGLRLIYFSYDVKMKEKGDIPEGYSVSREKKERFSLILESASTNQTSMYLCASSGDRGRTEAFFGQGTRLTVV.

The chain joins TRBV2 to TRBJ1-5; the D is unclear. Trimming cost V 5 bases and J 0 bases, with 11 bases left between them. In germline, CDR1 is SNHLY, CDR2 FYNNEI. This CDR3 comprises 15 residues. CDR3 amino acids: CASSYDKHSNQPQHF. CDR3 DNA: TGTGCCAGCAGTTATGACAAGCATAGCAATCAGCCCCAGCATTTT.

This rearrangement joins TRBV5-5 to TRBJ2-7, with TRBD1 as a possible D gene (7 bases). CDR1 and CDR2 from the germline V gene are SGHKS and YYEKEE (reference sequence). V gave up 1 base and J gave up 5 bases, with 19 bases separating them. This CDR3 is 16 amino acids long. The CDR3 loop reads CASSLTVSGGRDEQYF. The CDR3 DNA reads TGTGCCAGCAGCTTGACGGTTTCAGGGGGGCGCGACGAGCAGTACTTC.

The V call is TRBV5-1, the J call TRBJ2-7; 9 bases line up with TRBD1. The CDR3 has 14 residues. J gave up 4 bases and V 5 bases, and 7 bases lay outside the gene matches. CDR1 and CDR2 from the germline V gene are SGHRS and YFSETQ. CDR3 amino acids: CASSFRQGVYEQYF. The CDR3 bases are TGCGCCAGCAGTTTCCGACAGGGGGTATACGAGCAGTACTTC.

The V call is TRBV27, the J call TRBJ1-2; 12 bases map to TRBD1. Germline V lookup: CDR1 MNHEY, CDR2 SMNVEV (reference sequence). The CDR3 consists of 15 residues. V was clipped by 4 bases and J by 7 bases; unmatched bases: 7. The CDR3 region is CASSYGGQGAFGYTF. The DNA of the CDR3 is TGTGCCAGCAGTTACGGGGGACAGGGGGCGTTTGGCTACACCTTC.

The chain carries TRBV6-6 and TRBJ2-1; D is uncertain. The CDR3 consists of 12 residues. Trimming removed 5 bases at V and 9 bases at J, with 11 bases between. Germline V lookup: CDR1 MNHNY, CDR2 SVGAGI (reference sequence). The CDR3: CASSPTLSEQFF. The CDR3, as DNA: TGTGCCAGCAGTCCCACTCTGAGTGAGCAGTTCTTC.

The CDR3 region has the DNA TGTGCCAGCAGCGCTACAGGGGGCGGGATTGGCAATCAGCCCCAGCATTTT. It encodes CASSATGGGIGNQPQHF. The chain is built from TRBV7-6 and TRBJ1-5; 9 bases map to TRBD1. Germline V lookup: CDR1 SGHVS, CDR2 FNYEAQ. V gave up 5 bases and J gave up 2 bases; unmatched junction bases: 10. This CDR3 is built from 17 residues.

The chain links TRBV7-9 to TRBJ2-7; 10 positions agree with TRBD2. CDR1 and CDR2 (germline): SEHNR, FQNEAQ (reference sequence). CDR3 length equals 15 residues. Trimming took 5 bases from V and 5 from J; bases not matched to a gene: 9. DNA of the CDR3: TGTGCCAGCAGCGAAGCGGGAGGGCCTATGGACGAGCAGTACTTC. Protein: CASSEAGGPMDEQYF.

The chain carries TRBV18 and TRBJ2-2, with a weak D call TRBD2 (5 bases). The CDR3 runs 13 residues. From germline, CDR1 is KGHSH and CDR2 LQKENI. With 3 bases removed from V and 6 bases from J, the gap between germline ends came to 8 bases. The chain's CDR3 is CASSPRGSGELFF. In nucleotides, the CDR3 is TGTGCCAGCTCACCGCGAGGGTCCGGGGAGCTGTTTTTT. The full variable domain, with the rest looked up from reference TRBV18 and TRBJ2-2, is NAGVMQNPRHLVRRRGQEARLRCSPMKGHSHVYWYRQLPEEGLKFMVYLQKENIIDESGMPKERFSAEFPKEGPSILRIQQVVRGDSAAYFCASSPRGSGELFFGEGSRLTVL.

The genes are TRBV5-1 and TRBJ2-7, with TRBD2 matching over 8 bases. There are 15 residues in the CDR3. V dropped 7 bases and J dropped 5; count of bases not matched to a gene: 14. Germline V gives CDR1 SGHRS, CDR2 YFSETQ. The CDR3 loop is CASGASSAGADEQYF. CDR3 sequence (DNA): TGCGCCAGCGGCGCCTCCTCAGCGGGAGCGGACGAGCAGTACTTC. The variable domain in full, completed from reference TRBV5-1 and TRBJ2-7, reads KAGVTQTPRYLIKTRGQQVTLSCSPISGHRSVSWYQQTPGQGLQFLFEYFSETQRNKGNFPGRFSGRQFSNSRSEMNVSTLELGDSALYLCASGASSAGADEQYFGPGTRLTVT.

The CDR3 reads CASSPSGGTDTQYF. The CDR3 bases are TGTGCCAGCAGCCCATCCGGGGGCACAGATACGCAGTATTTT. V and J are TRBV7-2 and TRBJ2-3; tentative D call: TRBD2 (5 bases). The CDR3 runs 14 residues. V lost 5 bases, J lost 1 base, and 10 bases lay in between. The germline CDR1 and CDR2 sequences are SGHTA and FQGNSA.

This sequence joins TRBV28 and TRBJ2-7, with D possibly being TRBD2 (5 bases). This CDR3 comprises 14 residues. In germline, CDR1 is MDHEN, CDR2 SYDVKM. V lost 8 bases to trimming and J lost 6 bases, with 20 bases between them. CDR3 bases: TGTGCCAGCGAGGGCCTTATGTATGGTAGCGAGCAGTACTTC. This encodes CASEGLMYGSEQYF.